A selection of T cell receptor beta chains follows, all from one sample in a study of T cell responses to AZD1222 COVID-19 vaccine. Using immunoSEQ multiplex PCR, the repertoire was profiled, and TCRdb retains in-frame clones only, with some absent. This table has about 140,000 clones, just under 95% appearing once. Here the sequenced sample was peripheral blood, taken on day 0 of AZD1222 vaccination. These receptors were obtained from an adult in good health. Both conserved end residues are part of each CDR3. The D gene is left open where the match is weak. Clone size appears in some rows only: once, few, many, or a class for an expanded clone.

CDR3aa: CASSEVGGQGARFGYTF; CDR3nt: TGTGCCAGCAGTGAAGTGGGGGGACAGGGGGCTCGTTTCGGCTACACCTTC; v_gene: TRBV6-1; j_gene: TRBJ1-2; abundance: -; d_gene: TRBD1
CDR3aa: CASWDRENQNEQFF; CDR3nt: TGTGCCAGCTGGGACAGGGAGAATCAGAATGAGCAGTTCTTC; v_gene: TRBV27; j_gene: TRBJ2-1; abundance: -; d_gene: TRBD1
CDR3aa: CASSQAGGNSNQPQHF; CDR3nt: TGTGCCAGCAGCCAAGCAGGGGGCAATAGCAATCAGCCCCAGCATTTT; v_gene: TRBV3-1/TRBV3-2; j_gene: TRBJ1-5; abundance: -; d_gene: TRBD1
CDR3aa: CSVGQDSYEQYF; CDR3nt: TGCAGCGTCGGACAGGACTCCTACGAGCAGTACTTC; v_gene: TRBV29-1; j_gene: TRBJ2-7; abundance: -; d_gene: TRBD1
CDR3aa: CASSIWKVEAFF; CDR3nt: TGTGCCAGCAGCATTTGGAAGGTTGAAGCTTTCTTT; v_gene: TRBV21-1; j_gene: TRBJ1-1; abundance: -; d_gene: -
CDR3aa: CASSLPAMPTDTQYF; CDR3nt: TGTGCCAGCAGTTTACCCGCCATGCCCACAGATACGCAGTATTTT; v_gene: TRBV28; j_gene: TRBJ2-3; abundance: -; d_gene: -
CDR3aa: CASSYLGGNGYTF; CDR3nt: TGTGCCAGCAGTTACCTAGGGGGTAATGGCTACACCTTC; v_gene: TRBV6-5; j_gene: TRBJ1-2; abundance: -; d_gene: -
CDR3aa: CASSFYIVNEQFF; CDR3nt: TGTGCCAGCAGTTTTTATATCGTAAATGAGCAGTTCTTC; v_gene: TRBV12-3/TRBV12-4; j_gene: TRBJ2-1; abundance: -; d_gene: -
CDR3aa: CASSSISGSSYNEQFF; CDR3nt: TGTGCCAGCAGTTCAATTAGCGGGAGCTCCTACAATGAGCAGTTCTTC; v_gene: TRBV27; j_gene: TRBJ2-1; abundance: -; d_gene: TRBD2
CDR3aa: CASSPPGTGFVYGYTF; CDR3nt: TGTGCCAGCAGCCCCCCAGGGACAGGGTTTGTCTATGGCTACACCTTC; v_gene: TRBV11-2; j_gene: TRBJ1-2; abundance: -; d_gene: TRBD1
CDR3aa: CASSFTAGSQETQYF; CDR3nt: TGTGCCAGCAGCTTCACAGCGGGGAGTCAAGAGACCCAGTACTTC; v_gene: TRBV11-2; j_gene: TRBJ2-5; abundance: -; d_gene: TRBD2
CDR3aa: CATTPPGKGTDTQYF; CDR3nt: TGTGCCACCACCCCACCCGGGAAGGGCACAGATACGCAGTATTTT; v_gene: TRBV6-6; j_gene: TRBJ2-3; abundance: -; d_gene: -
CDR3aa: CASSEPGQGLYEQYF; CDR3nt: TGTGCCAGCAGTGAACCGGGACAGGGGCTCTACGAGCAGTACTTC; v_gene: TRBV25-1; j_gene: TRBJ2-7; abundance: -; d_gene: TRBD1
CDR3aa: CASSRWRGLEGNEQFF; CDR3nt: TGTGCCAGCAGCCGATGGAGGGGGCTTGAAGGGAATGAGCAGTTCTTC; v_gene: TRBV7-8; j_gene: TRBJ2-1; abundance: -; d_gene: -
CDR3aa: CASSQVGTGGWKEKLFF; CDR3nt: TGTGCCAGCAGCCAAGTTGGGACAGGGGGCTGGAAGGAAAAACTGTTTTTT; v_gene: TRBV4-2; j_gene: TRBJ1-4; abundance: -; d_gene: TRBD1
CDR3aa: CASSRDESYGYTF; CDR3nt: TGTGCCAGCTCACGCGACGAGAGCTATGGCTACACCTTC; v_gene: TRBV18; j_gene: TRBJ1-2; abundance: -; d_gene: -
CDR3aa: CASTKTPGEGSIAILF; CDR3nt: TGTGCCAGTACCAAAACCCCCGGGGAGGGGTCCATCGCTATCCTCTTC; v_gene: TRBV19; j_gene: TRBJ1-2; abundance: -; d_gene: -
CDR3aa: CASSFSEGGYEQYF; CDR3nt: TGTGCCAGCAGTTTTTCAGAGGGGGGCTACGAGCAGTACTTC; v_gene: TRBV28; j_gene: TRBJ2-7; abundance: -; d_gene: -
CDR3aa: CASRSSPVNNQPQHF; CDR3nt: TGCGCCAGCAGGTCCTCGCCGGTTAACAATCAGCCCCAGCATTTT; v_gene: TRBV4-1; j_gene: TRBJ1-5; abundance: -; d_gene: -
CDR3aa: CASSEAQGYNEQFF; CDR3nt: TGTGCCAGCAGTGAAGCACAGGGGTACAATGAGCAGTTCTTC; v_gene: TRBV6-1; j_gene: TRBJ2-1; abundance: -; d_gene: TRBD1
CDR3aa: CASIPIYGYTF; CDR3nt: TGTGCCAGCATACCCATCTATGGCTACACCTTC; v_gene: TRBV27; j_gene: TRBJ1-2; abundance: -; d_gene: -
CDR3aa: CASSGRDRGHAGEQFF; CDR3nt: TGTGCCAGCAGTGGGCGGGACAGGGGGCACGCGGGTGAGCAGTTCTTC; v_gene: TRBV28; j_gene: TRBJ2-1; abundance: -; d_gene: TRBD1
CDR3aa: CASSGGWGNTEAFF; CDR3nt: TGCGCCAGCAGCGGTGGGTGGGGGAACACTGAAGCTTTCTTT; v_gene: TRBV5-1; j_gene: TRBJ1-1; abundance: -; d_gene: -
CDR3aa: CASSVWGSNTEAFF; CDR3nt: TGTGCCAGCAGCGTCTGGGGGTCGAACACTGAAGCTTTCTTT; v_gene: TRBV9; j_gene: TRBJ1-1; abundance: -; d_gene: -
CDR3aa: CSVEDPRATGELFF; CDR3nt: TGCAGCGTTGAAGATCCACGGGCCACCGGGGAGCTGTTTTTT; v_gene: TRBV29-1; j_gene: TRBJ2-2; abundance: -; d_gene: -
CDR3aa: CASSLLQLNNSPLHF; CDR3nt: TGTGCCAGCAGCTTGCTACAGCTAAATAATTCACCCCTCCACTTT; v_gene: TRBV5-6; j_gene: TRBJ1-6; abundance: -; d_gene: -
CDR3aa: CASSQPGQGHNEQFF; CDR3nt: TGCGCCAGCAGCCAGCCGGGACAGGGACACAATGAGCAGTTCTTC; v_gene: TRBV4-1; j_gene: TRBJ2-1; abundance: -; d_gene: TRBD1
CDR3aa: CASSEVGDRGDEQYF; CDR3nt: TGTGCCAGCAGTGAAGTGGGGGACAGGGGGGACGAGCAGTACTTC; v_gene: TRBV6-1; j_gene: TRBJ2-7; abundance: once; d_gene: TRBD1
CDR3aa: CASSADVTVDIQYF; CDR3nt: TGTGCCAGCAGCGCGGATGTTACGGTGGACATTCAGTACTTC; v_gene: TRBV7-9; j_gene: TRBJ2-4; abundance: -; d_gene: -
CDR3aa: CASSFPQGGKEAFF; CDR3nt: TGTGCCAGCAGTTTCCCTCAGGGAGGGAAGGAAGCTTTCTTT; v_gene: TRBV6-2/TRBV6-3; j_gene: TRBJ1-1; abundance: -; d_gene: -
CDR3aa: CASSSTGANQPQHF; CDR3nt: TGTGCCAGCAGTTCGACAGGGGCCAATCAGCCCCAGCATTTT; v_gene: TRBV28; j_gene: TRBJ1-5; abundance: -; d_gene: TRBD1
CDR3aa: CASSYDRANEQFF; CDR3nt: TGTGCCAGCAGCTACGACAGGGCCAATGAGCAGTTCTTC; v_gene: TRBV7-2; j_gene: TRBJ2-1; abundance: once; d_gene: TRBD1
CDR3aa: CASSYSQGTYNSPLHF; CDR3nt: TGTGCCAGCAGTTACTCCCAGGGGACCTATAATTCACCCCTCCACTTT; v_gene: TRBV6-2/TRBV6-3; j_gene: TRBJ1-6; abundance: -; d_gene: -
CDR3aa: CASRFDSTGVGEKLFF; CDR3nt: TGCGCCAGCAGATTCGACTCGACAGGGGTGGGTGAAAAACTGTTTTTT; v_gene: TRBV5-1; j_gene: TRBJ1-4; abundance: -; d_gene: TRBD1
CDR3aa: CASSLDVGAPAAFF; CDR3nt: TGCGCCAGCAGCTTGGATGTCGGAGCCCCAGCCGCTTTCTTT; v_gene: TRBV5-1; j_gene: TRBJ1-1; abundance: -; d_gene: -
CDR3aa: CASSRQEYTEAFF; CDR3nt: TGTGCCAGTAGTAGACAGGAGTACACTGAAGCTTTCTTT; v_gene: TRBV19; j_gene: TRBJ1-1; abundance: -; d_gene: -
CDR3aa: CASKIGPGTGDEKLFF; CDR3nt: TGTGCCAGCAAAATAGGACCCGGAACAGGGGATGAAAAATTGTTTTTT; v_gene: TRBV7-8; j_gene: TRBJ1-4; abundance: -; d_gene: TRBD1
CDR3aa: CASSGGVFGNTEAFF; CDR3nt: TGTGCCAGCAGTGGAGGGGTATTTGGGAACACTGAAGCTTTCTTT; v_gene: TRBV2; j_gene: TRBJ1-1; abundance: -; d_gene: -
CDR3aa: CASSRGTGMAGNTIYF; CDR3nt: TGTGCCAGCAGCAGGGGGACAGGTATGGCTGGAAACACCATATATTTT; v_gene: TRBV3-1/TRBV3-2; j_gene: TRBJ1-3; abundance: -; d_gene: TRBD1
CDR3aa: CASSAEGQGSLYDTQYF; CDR3nt: TGTGCCAGCAGTGCAGAAGGACAGGGGAGTCTTTACGATACGCAGTATTTT; v_gene: TRBV6-1; j_gene: TRBJ2-3; abundance: -; d_gene: TRBD1
CDR3aa: CASSLHGYEQYF; CDR3nt: TGTGCCAGCAGCCTACACGGCTACGAGCAGTACTTC; v_gene: TRBV13; j_gene: TRBJ2-7; abundance: -; d_gene: -
CDR3aa: CASTWSGTGGLETQYF; CDR3nt: TGTGCCAGCACATGGTCCGGGACAGGGGGCTTGGAGACCCAGTACTTC; v_gene: TRBV5-5; j_gene: TRBJ2-5; abundance: few; d_gene: TRBD1
CDR3aa: CATSTGGGQPQHF; CDR3nt: TGTGCCACCAGCACTGGGGGCGGGCAGCCCCAGCATTTT; v_gene: TRBV15; j_gene: TRBJ1-5; abundance: -; d_gene: -
CDR3aa: CASSEQGRQPQHF; CDR3nt: TGCGCCAGCAGCGAACAGGGTCGGCAGCCCCAGCATTTT; v_gene: TRBV5-1; j_gene: TRBJ1-5; abundance: -; d_gene: -
CDR3aa: CASRVPGQYEQYF; CDR3nt: TGTGCCAGCAGGGTTCCCGGGCAATACGAGCAGTACTTC; v_gene: TRBV2; j_gene: TRBJ2-7; abundance: -; d_gene: -
CDR3aa: CATSDGNQPQHF; CDR3nt: TGTGCCACCAGTGATGGGAATCAGCCCCAGCATTTT; v_gene: TRBV24-1; j_gene: TRBJ1-5; abundance: -; d_gene: -
CDR3aa: CASSLDLNRLHF; CDR3nt: TGTGCCAGCAGCTTAGATCTTAACAGACTTCACTTC; v_gene: TRBV11-2; j_gene: TRBJ1-2; abundance: -; d_gene: -
CDR3aa: CASSQGTIAGGYTF; CDR3nt: TGTGCCAGCAGCCAAGGGACTATAGCAGGCGGCTACACCTTC; v_gene: TRBV3-1/TRBV3-2; j_gene: TRBJ1-2; abundance: -; d_gene: -
CDR3aa: CASSLDRGEGNEKLFF; CDR3nt: TGCGCCAGCAGCTTGGACAGGGGCGAGGGTAATGAAAAACTGTTTTTT; v_gene: TRBV5-1; j_gene: TRBJ1-4; abundance: few; d_gene: TRBD1
CDR3aa: CASSDVGGNQPQHF; CDR3nt: TGTGCCAGCAGTGATGTGGGTGGCAATCAGCCCCAGCATTTT; v_gene: TRBV25-1; j_gene: TRBJ1-5; abundance: -; d_gene: -
CDR3aa: CASSQELNLPLHF; CDR3nt: TGTGCCAGCAGCCAAGAGCTCAATTTACCCCTCCACTTT; v_gene: TRBV3-1/TRBV3-2; j_gene: TRBJ1-6; abundance: -; d_gene: -
CDR3aa: CASSLRTGGSQETQYF; CDR3nt: TGTGCCAGCAGTTTACGGACAGGGGGTTCCCAAGAGACCCAGTACTTC; v_gene: TRBV27; j_gene: TRBJ2-5; abundance: -; d_gene: TRBD1
CDR3aa: CSSAGGASDTQYF; CDR3nt: TGCAGCTCAGCAGGGGGCGCTTCAGATACGCAGTATTTT; v_gene: TRBV29-1; j_gene: TRBJ2-3; abundance: -; d_gene: TRBD1
CDR3aa: CASSPRTPGQGTYNEQFF; CDR3nt: TGTGCCAGCTCACCACGAACTCCGGGACAGGGGACCTACAATGAGCAGTTCTTC; v_gene: TRBV18; j_gene: TRBJ2-1; abundance: -; d_gene: TRBD1
CDR3aa: CAISEKGASSGNTIYF; CDR3nt: TGTGCCATCAGTGAAAAGGGGGCTAGCTCTGGAAACACCATATATTTT; v_gene: TRBV10-3; j_gene: TRBJ1-3; abundance: -; d_gene: TRBD1
CDR3aa: CATSEWRNTGELFF; CDR3nt: TGTGCCACCAGTGAATGGCGGAACACCGGGGAGCTGTTTTTT; v_gene: TRBV24-1; j_gene: TRBJ2-2; abundance: few; d_gene: -